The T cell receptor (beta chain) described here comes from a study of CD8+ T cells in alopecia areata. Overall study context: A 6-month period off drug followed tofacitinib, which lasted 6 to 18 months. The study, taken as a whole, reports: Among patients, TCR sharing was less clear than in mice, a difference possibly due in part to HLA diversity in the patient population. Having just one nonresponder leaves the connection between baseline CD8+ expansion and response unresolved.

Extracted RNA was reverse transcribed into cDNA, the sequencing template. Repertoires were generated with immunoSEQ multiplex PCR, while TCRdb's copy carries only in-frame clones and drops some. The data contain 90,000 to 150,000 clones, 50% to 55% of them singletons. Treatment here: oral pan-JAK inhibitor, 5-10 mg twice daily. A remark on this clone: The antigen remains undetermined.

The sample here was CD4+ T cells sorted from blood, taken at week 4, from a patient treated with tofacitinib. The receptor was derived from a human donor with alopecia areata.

CDR3 in DNA: TGTGCCTACCACCTTGAGGGGTTGGGTGGCTACACCTTC. It specifies CAYHLEGLGGYTF. This chain connects TRBV30 to TRBJ1-2; tentative D call: TRBD1 (5 bases). V dropped 7 bases and J dropped 7 bases, with 19 bases sitting between them. CDR3 size: 13 residues. The germline CDR1 and CDR2 sequences are GTSNPN and SVGIG (reference sequence). Using reference TRBV30 and TRBJ1-2 for the parts outside the CDR3, the full variable domain is SQTIHQWPATLVQPVGSPLSLECTVEGTSNPNLYWYRQAAGRGLQLLFYSVGIGQISSEVPQNLSASRPQDRQFILSSKKLLLSDSGFYLCAYHLEGLGGYTFGSGTRLTVV.